The rows below give T cell receptor beta chains drawn from one sample of a study of blood T cell repertoires in COVID-19. Profiling relied on immunoSEQ multiplex PCR, and the TCRdb table lists in-frame clones only, not all of them. The data show about 90,000 clones, roughly 90% seen once. The sequenced material came from peripheral blood. These receptors were obtained from a man in his fifties or sixties with COVID-19, enrolled during active disease. Both conserved end residues are part of each CDR3. The D gene is left open where the match is weak. Clone size, where shown, is once, few, many, or a class for clones that have expanded.

size | J | V | D | CDR3 | DNA
NA | TRBJ1-2 | TRBV6-1 | NA | CASSEDSIYGYTF | TGTGCCAGCAGTGAAGACAGTATCTATGGCTACACCTTC
NA | TRBJ1-6 | TRBV6-5 | TRBD1 | CATTGVPNSPLHF | TGTGCCACCACAGGGGTTCCTAATTCACCCCTCCACTTT
NA | TRBJ1-2 | TRBV7-2 | TRBD1 | CASSPLRPGQGAYGYTF | TGTGCCAGCAGCCCCCTCCGGCCGGGACAGGGGGCCTATGGCTACACCTTC
NA | TRBJ1-3 | TRBV7-8 | NA | CASSLATAAGNTIYF | TGTGCCAGCAGCTTAGCGACAGCTGCTGGAAACACCATATATTTT
NA | TRBJ2-3 | TRBV19 | TRBD2 | CASSTGGNTQYF | TGTGCCAGTAGTACGGGAGGGAATACGCAGTATTTT
NA | TRBJ1-6 | TRBV4-2 | NA | CASSQDGGRGSPLHF | TGTGCCAGCAGCCAAGACGGGGGTAGAGGTTCACCCCTCCACTTT
NA | TRBJ1-6 | TRBV19 | TRBD1 | CASSIIQGANSPLHF | TGTGCCAGTAGCATCATACAGGGGGCGAATTCACCCCTCCACTTT
once | TRBJ2-5 | TRBV20-1 | NA | CSASQAGAGETQYF | TGCAGTGCTAGTCAGGCAGGGGCAGGGGAGACCCAGTACTTC
NA | TRBJ2-1 | TRBV30 | TRBD2 | CAWSHSRTSGLNEQFF | TGTGCCTGGAGCCACTCACGGACTAGCGGTCTCAATGAGCAGTTCTTC
once | TRBJ1-2 | TRBV30 | NA | CAWMSHPGGGYTF | TGTGCCTGGATGTCTCATCCCGGGGGAGGCTACACCTTC
NA | TRBJ1-3 | TRBV4-3 | NA | CASSQDLGGAKNTIYF | TGCGCCAGCAGCCAAGACTTGGGGGGGGCTAAAAACACCATATATTTT
once | TRBJ2-5 | TRBV9 | TRBD2 | CASSVATGGRETQYF | TGTGCCAGCAGCGTAGCTACGGGGGGGCGAGAGACCCAGTACTTC
NA | TRBJ2-7 | TRBV7-9 | NA | CASSSGGGGYEQYF | TGTGCCAGCAGCTCCGGCGGCGGTGGCTACGAGCAGTACTTC
NA | TRBJ2-3 | TRBV5-1 | TRBD1 | CASSLVGQGLDTQYF | TGCGCCAGCAGCTTGGTGGGACAGGGCCTGGATACGCAGTATTTT
NA | TRBJ2-7 | TRBV4-1 | TRBD1 | CASSPRDRAYEQYF | TGCGCCAGCAGCCCCCGGGACAGGGCCTACGAGCAGTACTTC
NA | TRBJ1-5 | TRBV5-1 | NA | CASSPRGLNQPQHF | TGCGCCAGCAGCCCCCGCGGGCTGAATCAGCCCCAGCATTTT
few | TRBJ1-6 | TRBV5-1 | NA | CASSPDGYNSPLHF | TGCGCCAGCAGCCCCGACGGGTATAATTCACCCCTCCACTTT
NA | TRBJ2-1 | TRBV5-6 | TRBD2 | CASSIAGAFNEQFF | TGTGCCAGCAGCATAGCGGGGGCCTTCAATGAGCAGTTCTTC
NA | TRBJ2-3 | TRBV10-1 | TRBD2 | CASSDSTSGGTDTQYF | TGCGCCAGCAGTGATTCTACTAGCGGGGGGACAGATACGCAGTATTTT
once | TRBJ1-2 | TRBV3-1/TRBV3-2 | TRBD1 | CASSRTGGLYGYTF | TGTGCCAGCAGTCGGACAGGGGGACTCTATGGCTACACCTTC
NA | TRBJ1-1 | TRBV6-5 | NA | CASRSHDRDIEAFF | TGTGCCAGCAGGAGTCACGACCGGGACATTGAAGCTTTCTTT
NA | TRBJ2-7 | TRBV2 | NA | CASIPLVTDYEQYF | TGTGCCAGCATCCCGCTCGTGACAGACTACGAGCAGTACTTC
NA | TRBJ1-5 | TRBV18 | NA | CASSPQGQVQPQHF | TGTGCCAGCTCACCCCAGGGCCAGGTCCAGCCCCAGCATTTT
once | TRBJ1-2 | TRBV2 | NA | CASMYNRESGYTF | TGTGCCAGCATGTATAACAGGGAATCTGGCTACACCTTC
few | TRBJ1-2 | TRBV6-5 | TRBD1 | CATTTGGLNYGYTF | TGTGCCACCACGACAGGGGGGCTTAACTATGGCTACACCTTC